This entry features one T cell receptor (beta chain) sequence. Its antigen has not been determined. No much larger clone exists at a distance of one base, and base qualities are not known. The time point label here, explained by the study, means: before natalizumab initiation. All listed patients had previously received interferon beta, and all PML patients were female. T0 blood samples were collected before the first natalizumab infusion. Ficoll-Hypaque density gradient centrifugation was used to isolate peripheral blood mononuclear cells. TRB CDR3 regions were amplified from genomic DNA with the immunoSEQ two-step multiplex PCR at survey-level depth. Synthetic inline TR CDR3 controls covering all V-J pairings were spiked into each PCR so that template counts could be estimated and amplification bias removed. Reads went through processing to reduce amplification and sequencing bias, and quantification was done against synthetic TR CDR3 analogs. Under the source paper's analysis protocol: Raw data were processed in ImmunoSEQ Analyzer, with out-of-frame sequences and CDR3s containing stop codons removed, and genes were named according to IMGT nomenclature. Repertoire diversity was summarized as normalized Shannon entropy, defined as 1 minus Pielou's evenness. TRB sequences were considered identical only when V gene, J gene and CDR3 were shared. Public PML clonotypes were CDR3s shared by two or more PML-onset samples but absent earlier, in controls, and in public databases. Positional CDR3 amino acid composition was analyzed in Skylign with the observed count method. TCRdb mirrors the immuneACCESS table, restricted to in-frame sequences. Some clones are absent from its copies; in checked studies, under half trace to an unresolved V gene, and the reason for the others is unknown. V and J calls and clone size are given by that table; D and trimming were obtained from the DNA. The sample has roughly 34,000 clones on record, over 75% of them singletons. The top ten clonotypes cover about 1.5% of the sample.

This specimen belongs to a study of multiple sclerosis patients with progressive multifocal leukoencephalopathy (dated by TCRdb to the late 2010s). Concerning the study at large: Four to six natalizumab-treated MS patients who did not develop PML were used as controls and were sampled longitudinally. Peripheral T and B cells were examined in MS patients who developed PML (4 under natalizumab, 1 after alemtuzumab) and in treated patients who did not develop PML. A couple of patients on natalizumab who later developed PML were tracked over time from before therapy, through 6 and 12 months, up to PML onset. The study aimed to detect JC virus-specific or public T-cell expansions arising at the time of PML onset.

General conclusions and limits of the study: Analysis was restricted to peripheral blood, although for natalizumab-associated PML, cerebrospinal fluid or brain lymphocytes might be more informative. Given the small, descriptive cohort, it remained unclear whether the study findings reflect JC virus infection or general immunocompromise. When PML developed, no shared TRBV or TRBJ gene usage and no preferred TRBV-TRBJ pairings were found. Lower normalized Shannon entropy suggested less diverse TRB repertoires in most PML patients, whereas the natalizumab-treated controls showed values near 1. TRB clones with frequency above 0.5% were observed only in PML patients, but the clones expanded at PML onset were found to be already present before and during natalizumab therapy.

From cysteine to phenylalanine, the CDR3 is 15 amino acids long. Only the CDR3 DNA is retained, 45 bases long and in frame from the first base. CDR1 and CDR2 are read off the germline V gene as LGHNA and YSLEER. The receptor was isolated from a human donor with multiple sclerosis. The specimen sequenced was PBMCs. In this chain, TRBV4-3 is recombined with TRBJ2-5; TRBD1 is a weak D gene call, 6 bases matching. The DNA end is more similar to TRBJ2-7, so the J call may be wrong. The nucleotides read TGCGCCAGCAGCCGGACGACCGGGACACCCTACGAGCAGTACTTC. Translated, this gives CASSRTTGTPYEQYF.